The present T cell receptor beta chain was sequenced within a study of T cells in Graves' hyperthyroidism and ophthalmopathy. General study findings and limits: Prediction of ophthalmopathy progression came a median around 6.5 months pre-onset.

Amplified TCR beta CDR3 regions came from RNA transcripts. The primer set for the first-round RT-PCR of the TCR CDR3 was HTBI. TCRdb reprocessed the multiplex PCR reads with MiXCR, giving one entry per CDR3 protein. Here the sample spans about 52,000 distinct CDR3 sequences, less than 50% being singletons. Germline CDR1 MNHEY, CDR2 SVGEGT. Trimming stripped 3 bases from V and 6 bases from J, with 16 bases between. This CDR3 has 15 residues. This clonotype was picked up many times. Its antigen is currently unknown. Uncontrolled infection, other autoimmune disease, pregnancy or lactation barred patients from enrollment. Clinical symptoms, serum thyroxine and TRAb, thyroid ultrasound and orbital computed tomography were used for the diagnoses.

This sequence was found in a woman aged 45 to 65 with Graves' ophthalmopathy. V and J are TRBV6-2 or TRBV6-3 and TRBJ2-3; D is possibly TRBD2 (5 bases). Sequenced sample: blood. For the CDR3, the DNA is TGTGCCAGCAGTTATGTCCGAGGGAGTCGGGATACGCAGTATTTT. The encoded protein is CASSYVRGSRDTQYF.